This T cell receptor beta chain is drawn from a study of control samples from healthy donors and cancer patients. The CDR3 is made up of 16 amino acids. V lost 0 bases and J 5 bases, leaving 14 bases between the germline ends. Germline V CDR1 and CDR2: LGHNA, YSLEER. The method was immunoSEQ multiplex PCR; TCRdb's version includes in-frame clones alone and lacks a portion of them. The sample has around 100,000 clones, approximately 84% seen once. Sequencing used blood. V and J are TRBV4-3 and TRBJ2-1; possible D gene TRBD2, 5 bases. The source is a woman between 45 and 65 years old in good health. CDR3 bases: TGCGCCAGCAGCCAAGAAGTGGGAGCTCTCCACAATGAGCAGTTCTTC. This sequence encodes CASSQEVGALHNEQFF.